This T cell receptor (beta chain) appears in the sequencing data of a study of blood T cell repertoires in COVID-19. Study-wide context: Spain, Italy and the United States supplied samples that represented acute and convalescent COVID-19. The analysed material was cDNA or gDNA that came from T cells, B-cell-depleted T cells, or PBMCs.

In the original processing: Amplified reference gene primers provided the basis for estimating nucleated cell counts. Profiling relied on immunoSEQ multiplex PCR, and the TCRdb table lists in-frame clones only, not all of them. The DNA gave D and trimming, while V, J and clone size come from that table. The sample contains 150,000 to 200,000 clones, roughly 90% of which appear only once. Losses at the gene ends were 6 bases for V and 1 base for J; bases not matched to a gene: 11. Per the germline V gene, CDR1 is SNHLY and CDR2 is FYNNEI. The CDR3 is 16 residues long. The TCR was taken from a man in his late teens or twenties with acute or convalescent COVID-19. Sequenced: peripheral blood. The chain carries TRBV2 and TRBJ2-5; 7 nucleotides align to TRBD2. The CDR3 spells CASRPRGGGVQETQYF. DNA of the CDR3: TGTGCCAGCAGACCACGTGGGGGGGGAGTCCAAGAGACCCAGTACTTC.